The rows below give T cell receptor beta chains drawn from one sample of a study of blood T cell repertoires in COVID-19. Sequencing was performed with immunoSEQ multiplex PCR; in TCRdb, only in-frame clones are kept and a portion is missing. The sample records 300,000 to 350,000 clones, 88% being singletons. The material sequenced was peripheral blood. Source of these receptors: a woman aged 25 to 39 with COVID-19, enrolled during active disease. CDR3s include the opening cysteine and the closing phenylalanine or tryptophan. A D gene is named only where the DNA matches it firmly. Clone size is shown for a subset of rows, as once, few, many or a class of expanded clone.

j_call clone_size d_call v_call cdr3_length cdr3_nt cdr3_aa
TRBJ2-3 . . TRBV27 14 TGTGCCAGCAGCCCGAGCGCGTCTACAGATACGCAGTATTTT CASSPSASTDTQYF
TRBJ2-5 . TRBD2 TRBV28 17 TGTGCCAGCAGTTTACCCGGGGGACTAGCGGCCCAAGAGACCCAGTACTTC CASSLPGGLAAQETQYF
TRBJ2-1 . . TRBV30 12 TGTGCCTGGAGTGTACGGCCGGGAGAGCAGTTCTTC CAWSVRPGEQFF
TRBJ2-3 . . TRBV24-1 14 TGTGCCACCCGAAAAGGGGTTTTCACAGATACGCAGTATTTT CATRKGVFTDTQYF
TRBJ1-1 . . TRBV6-4 14 TGTGCCAGCAGTGAACAGGCGGGGGGCACTGAAGCTTTCTTT CASSEQAGGTEAFF
TRBJ2-2 few . TRBV19 13 TGTGCCACCGAGGGCAGAGCCACCGGGGAGCTGTTTTTT CATEGRATGELFF
TRBJ1-1 . . TRBV10-3 15 TGTGCCATCAGGTCTTTACAGGGTATGAACACTGAAGCTTTCTTT CAIRSLQGMNTEAFF
TRBJ1-1 . . TRBV19 14 TGTGCCAGTAGTATAGGGACTGAAGGGACTGAAGCTTTCTTT CASSIGTEGTEAFF
TRBJ2-5 . TRBD2 TRBV2 15 TGTGCCAGCAGTGGGGAGCGGGGGGGCTTCGAGACCCAGTACTTC CASSGERGGFETQYF
TRBJ2-1 . . TRBV7-9 16 TGTGCCAGCAGCTTGACGGGGGGCAGGTCCTACAATGAGCAGTTCTTC CASSLTGGRSYNEQFF
TRBJ1-1 . TRBD1 TRBV2 14 TGTGCCAGCACCCGGGACAGGGGAAACACTGAAGCTTTCTTT CASTRDRGNTEAFF
TRBJ2-7 once . TRBV25-1 15 TGTGCCAGCAGTAAAAGGGGTTTCGGGGACAACGAGCAGTACTTC CASSKRGFGDNEQYF
TRBJ1-2 . . TRBV19 13 TGTGCCAGTAGTATCCGCAGGGAAAGTGGCTACACCTTC CASSIRRESGYTF
TRBJ2-3 . TRBD2 TRBV3-1/TRBV3-2 17 TGTGCCAGCAGCTTAAGACTAGCGGGGGGGCCGACAGATACGCAGTATTTT CASSLRLAGGPTDTQYF
TRBJ1-2 . . TRBV27 13 TGTGCCAGCACCCTCGGGGTAGGCTATGGCTACACCTTC CASTLGVGYGYTF
TRBJ1-4 . . TRBV7-2 13 TGTGCCAGCGGGTGGGGGACAAATGAAAAACTGTTTTTT CASGWGTNEKLFF
TRBJ1-1 . TRBD1 TRBV2 13 TGTGCCAGTCGGGACAGCGTCGCCACTGAAGCTTTCTTT CASRDSVATEAFF
TRBJ2-5 . . TRBV3-1/TRBV3-2 12 TGTGCCAGCAGCCAAGATATCGAGACCCAGTACTTC CASSQDIETQYF
TRBJ2-1 . TRBD2 TRBV18 15 TGTGCCAGCTCACCATTAGCGGGGGTCTACAATGAGCAGTTCTTC CASSPLAGVYNEQFF
TRBJ2-7 . . TRBV30 12 TGTGCCGGGCAACAGCCCTCCTACGAGCAGTACTTC CAGQQPSYEQYF
TRBJ1-5 few TRBD1 TRBV2 11 TGTGCCAGCACCGCCGGACAGGCCCAGCATTTT CASTAGQAQHF
TRBJ1-1 . . TRBV27 13 TGTGCCAGCAGTTCCCCGGGGGGGGTAGGGGCTTTCTTT CASSSPGGVGAFF
TRBJ1-1 . . TRBV5-8 13 TGTGCCAGCAGCTCTGGGGGGGGCGGAAAAGCTTTCTTT CASSSGGGGKAFF
TRBJ1-2 . . TRBV4-1 14 TGCGCCAGCAGCCCACAGGGTGCGGACTATGGCTACACCTTC CASSPQGADYGYTF
TRBJ2-1 . TRBD1 TRBV19 18 TGTGCCAGTAGTATAGTCCAGGGGGTACAGAGCTCCTACAATGAGCAGTTCTTC CASSIVQGVQSSYNEQFF
TRBJ2-7 . . TRBV7-9 16 TGTGCCAGCAGTCCAATCGCCGGGACATCTCTCTACGAGCAGTACTTC CASSPIAGTSLYEQYF
TRBJ1-1 once . TRBV15 17 TGTGCCACCAGCAGGGGAGGGCAGGGGCTTAAAAACACTGAAGCTTTCTTT CATSRGGQGLKNTEAFF
TRBJ2-1 . TRBD1 TRBV6-4 14 TGTGCCAGCAGCAGGGACAGGGGTAGGAATGAGCAGTTCTTC CASSRDRGRNEQFF
TRBJ1-5 . . TRBV7-2 15 TGTGCCAGCAGCTTAGTTAGCGATAGCAATCAGCCCCAGCATTTT CASSLVSDSNQPQHF
TRBJ1-5 . . TRBV18 13 TGTGCCAGCTCACCTGGGGCCAATCAGCCCCAGCATTTT CASSPGANQPQHF
TRBJ1-1 few . TRBV4-3 15 TGCGCCAGCAGCCAAGATAGCGGGGCGGGCACTGAAGCTTTCTTT CASSQDSGAGTEAFF
TRBJ1-4 once . TRBV7-9 13 TGTGCCAGCGGTACTAGGGTAGAGGAAAAACTGTTTTTT CASGTRVEEKLFF
TRBJ1-1 . TRBD1 TRBV3-1/TRBV3-2 14 TGTGCCAGCAGCCGTCAAACAGGGGACACTGAAGCTTTCTTT CASSRQTGDTEAFF
TRBJ2-1 . . TRBV4-3 15 TGCGCCAGCAGCCAAGCGAGGGCCCCCCGTAATGAGCAGTTCTTC CASSQARAPRNEQFF
TRBJ2-6 few . TRBV28 16 TGTGCCAGCACCCCTGGACAGTATTCTGGGGCCAACGTCCTGACTTTC CASTPGQYSGANVLTF
TRBJ1-1 . . TRBV7-9 14 TGTGCCAGCAGCTTAGTCGGGGGGCGGACTGAAGCTTTCTTT CASSLVGGRTEAFF
TRBJ2-2 once TRBD1 TRBV6-2/TRBV6-3 15 TGTGCCAGCAGCAGGGGGCTTGGCGACACCGGGGAGCTGTTTTTT CASSRGLGDTGELFF
TRBJ1-2 . TRBD1 TRBV11-3 15 TGTGCCAGCAGCCCCCGACAGGGGTTCCTCTACGGCTACACCTTC CASSPRQGFLYGYTF
TRBJ2-3 . . TRBV6-5 14 TGTGCCAGCACCCCGGTCTATAGCACAGATACGCAGTATTTT CASTPVYSTDTQYF
TRBJ2-5 . . TRBV9 15 TGTGCCAGCAGCGTCCAAACGGGTGCCCAAGAGACCCAGTACTTC CASSVQTGAQETQYF
TRBJ2-5 . TRBD1 TRBV19 15 TGTGCCAGTAGTATCGGACAGGGGCGAGGAGAGACCCAGTACTTC CASSIGQGRGETQYF
TRBJ1-1 . . TRBV9 18 TGTGCCAGCAGCGTAGGGATGGGATCTCTCGGGGTGAACACTGAAGCTTTCTTT CASSVGMGSLGVNTEAFF
TRBJ1-1 . TRBD1 TRBV3-1/TRBV3-2 14 TGTGCCAGCAGCCAAGGGGTCAGGAACAGGGGAGCTTTCTTT CASSQGVRNRGAFF
TRBJ1-4 . . TRBV5-1 14 TGCGCCAGCAGAGAGGACAGCTATAATGAAAAACTGTTTTTT CASREDSYNEKLFF
TRBJ2-2 . TRBD1 TRBV7-9 16 TGTGCCAGCAGCTCTCGGACAGGGATGGCTACCGGGGAGCTGTTTTTT CASSSRTGMATGELFF
TRBJ2-1 . . TRBV7-7 16 TGTGCCAGCAGCTTAGCTGCCTCTCCGGGAATAGGGGAGCAGTTCTTC CASSLAASPGIGEQFF
TRBJ2-2 . . TRBV9 18 TGTGCCAGCAGCGTAGGACCCGGGCAACAAGGGGTTACCGGGGAGCTGTTTTTT CASSVGPGQQGVTGELFF
TRBJ1-1 . . TRBV5-1 15 TGCGCCAGTAGCCGGGGTTCAGTTATGAACACTGAAGCTTTCTTT CASSRGSVMNTEAFF
TRBJ2-3 . . TRBV6-5 13 TGTGCCAGCAGCTCCAGGGTCACAGATACGCAGTATTTT CASSSRVTDTQYF
TRBJ1-2 few TRBD1 TRBV5-6 15 TGTGCCAGCAGCTTGTCTGCCCTGACAGGGAAGGGCTACACCTTC CASSLSALTGKGYTF
TRBJ1-2 . . TRBV2 14 TGTGCCAGCAGTCCAAGGACAACTAATTATGGCTACACCTTC CASSPRTTNYGYTF
TRBJ1-2 . TRBD1 TRBV19 13 TGTGCCAGTACGCGGGACAGAAACTATGGCTACACCTTC CASTRDRNYGYTF
TRBJ1-1 . . TRBV2 14 TGTGCCAGCAGCCTCCAGGGTAGGGACACTGAAGCTTTCTTT CASSLQGRDTEAFF